The 10 T cell receptor delta chains below were found in one sample sequenced in a study of gamma-delta chains in newborns, infants, children. TCRdb re-called clones from the reads using CATT. The sample has roughly 2,400 delta-chain clones, 0.9% to 1.1% seen once. The sequenced sample consisted of blood. Source of these receptors: a child who was a newborn, infant or young child, either healthy, febrile or measles-vaccinated (not recorded which).

This clone was seen a few times. This DNA's translation differs at residue 10 from TCRdb's protein, which comes from a much larger clone; a read error is likely, and the protein shown is translated from the DNA. The rearrangement joins TRDV2 to TRDJ3; 10 bases fit TRDD3. Germline V lookup: CDR1 GEAIGNYY, CDR2 EKD. With V trimmed by 0 bases and J by 0 bases, 4 bases remained unmatched. CDR3 length equals 19 residues. In DNA form, the CDR3 reads TGTGCCTGTGACACCGTACTGGGGGATGGCTCCTGGGACACCCGACAGATGTTTTTC. It encodes CACDTVLGDGSWDTRQMFF.

Concerning this clone: A much larger clone differs by one base, so this may be a read error. The same CDR3 can be traced to other DNA sequences in this sample. The rearrangement joins TRDV2 to TRDJ3; 8 bases match TRDD3. CDR1 and CDR2 (germline): GEAIGNYY, EKD. The CDR3 runs 20 residues. This chain's CDR3 is CACDTPTGGPSSWDTRQMFF. CDR3 sequence (DNA): TGTGCCTGTGACACCCCGACTGGGGGCCCAAGCTCCTGGGATACCCGACAGATGTTTTTC.

This clone was counted a few times. This may be a read error: a much more frequent sequence differs by one nucleotide. The rearrangement uses TRDV2 and TRDJ2, with 9 bases that match TRDD3. The CDR3 totals 14 residues. The germline gives CDR1 GEAIGNYY, CDR2 EKD. The V segment lost 1 base and the J segment 5 bases; nucleotides outside the gene matches: 1. CDR3 coding DNA: TGTGCCTGTGACACTCTGGGGGATACAGCACAACTCTTCTTT. Protein: CACDTLGDTAQLFF.

The sample holds a few counts of this clone. The protein TCRdb gives is from a much larger clone and does not agree with this DNA's translation at residue 10, likely a read error; the protein shown here comes from the DNA. The chain has TRDV2 and TRDJ3; 7 nucleotides agree with TRDD3. The trim removed 3 bases at V and 0 bases at J, leaving 10 bases unmatched. The CDR3 has 19 amino acids. CDR1 is GEAIGNYY and CDR2 is EKD in the germline V gene. The chain's CDR3 is CACDVLGTDNSWDTRQMFF. The CDR3 DNA follows: TGTGCCTGTGACGTACTGGGGACCGATAACTCCTGGGACACCCGACAGATGTTTTTC.

This clone was detected a few times. This DNA's translation and the protein TCRdb lists, from a much larger clone, do not match at residue 8, likely due to a read error; the protein shown is translated from the DNA. The chain employs TRDV2 and TRDJ3; tentative D call: TRDD3 (6 bases). The CDR3 runs 19 residues. Trimming took off 3 bases at V and 2 bases at J, with 19 bases between the two ends. Germline V gene data show CDR1 as GEAIGNYY and CDR2 as EKD. DNA of the CDR3: TGTGCCTGTGACCTCACTGGGAGATACGGCACCTGGGACACCCGACAGATGTTTTTC. This codes for CACDLTGRYGTWDTRQMFF.

A remark on this clone: A read error likely explains this, since a far larger clone differs by one base. Other nucleotide sequences from this sample produce the same CDR3. This chain links TRDV2 with TRDJ2; 10 bases map to TRDD3. CDR3 length: 14 amino acids. Germline V gives CDR1 GEAIGNYY, CDR2 EKD. The CDR3 reads CACDTVGDTAQLFF. The CDR3 DNA reads as TGTGCCTGTGACACCGTGGGGGATACAGCACAACTATTCTTT.

This clone came up a few times. The protein recorded in TCRdb matches a much larger clone and deviates from this DNA's translation at residue 10, suggesting a read error; the protein here is obtained by translating the DNA. V is TRDV2 and J is TRDJ2, with TRDD3 matching over 10 bases. The CDR3 consists of 16 residues. With 0 bases clipped from V and 4 bases from J, the junction kept 4 bases outside the gene matches. Germline V gene lookup returns CDR1 GEAIGNYY and CDR2 EKD. CDR3 residues: CACDTVGDTSTAQLFF. DNA of the CDR3: TGTGCCTGTGACACCGTGGGGGATACTTCGACAGCACAACTCTTCTTT.

By share, this clone counts as large. Distinct nucleotide sequences in the sample also encode this CDR3. The J gene is TRDJ3, the V gene TRDV2; 10 positions match TRDD3. Germline CDR1 is GEAIGNYY and CDR2 is EKD. Trimming removed 1 base from V and 0 bases from J; junction bases left unmatched: 17. The CDR3 loop spans 23 amino acids. DNA of the CDR3: TGTGCCTGTGACACGCTAACTCTTACTGGGGGATTAATGAGCTCCTGGGACACCCGACAGATGTTTTTC. Protein product: CACDTLTLTGGLMSSWDTRQMFF.

This clone was detected only a few times. The translation of this DNA and the TCRdb protein of a much larger clone differ at residue 6, probably owing to a read error; the protein shown here is translated from the DNA. The CDR3 coding sequence is TGTGCCTGTGACACCAGCTGGGGGATACGCACCGATAAACTCATCTTT. The encoded protein is CACDTSWGIRTDKLIF. V is TRDV2 and J is TRDJ1; the match to TRDD3 covers 12 bases. CDR1 GEAIGNYY and CDR2 EKD come from the germline V gene. The CDR3 length is 16 residues. V was clipped by 0 bases and J by 1 base; unmatched bases: 2.

As concerns this clone: For this DNA, TCRdb reports the protein of a much larger clone, which diverges at residue 4, most likely from a read error; the protein presented here is translated directly from the DNA. V and J are TRDV2 and TRDJ2, with 8 bases matching TRDD3. The J segment lost 0 bases and the V segment lost 5 bases, leaving 7 bases of the junction unmatched. Germline CDR1 reads GEAIGNYY; CDR2 reads EKD. The CDR3 is 16 residues long. In DNA form, the CDR3 reads TGTGCCTGTGGCACGGTGGGGGATGCTTTGACAGCACAACTCTTCTTT. Protein: CACGTVGDALTAQLFF.